One and the same sample provided the 23 T cell receptor beta chains below, sequenced in a study of CD8 T cells in Susac syndrome. The RNA, about 0.5 to 1 ug, was put through reverse transcription using random hexamers. TCRdb analysed the immunoSEQ multiplex PCR reads with MiXCR anew, one entry per CDR3 protein. Of about 160,000 distinct CDR3 sequences listed, about 92% are singletons. Sequenced: CD4+ T cells from PBMCs. The receptors originated from a human donor in good health.

The V and J genes are TRBV20-1 and TRBJ1-5, with D perhaps TRBD1 (6 bases). Trimming left V 0 bases short and J 5 bases short, with 23 bases between. This CDR3 comprises 18 residues. Germline CDR1 and CDR2: DFQATT and SNEGSKA (reference sequence). The CDR3 sequence is CSARDVRGGRVADQPQHF. In DNA form, the CDR3 reads TGCAGTGCTAGAGATGTTAGGGGGGGCAGGGTCGCGGATCAGCCCCAGCATTTT.

V usage is TRBV3-1 and J usage is TRBJ1-1; D is undetermined. The CDR3 loop spans 15 amino acids. Germline CDR1 and CDR2: LGHDT and YNNKEL (reference sequence). The germline V and J ends were trimmed by 0 bases and 1 base, with 9 bases remaining between them. DNA for the CDR3: TGTGCCAGCAGCCAAGATATAGTGCCGAACACTGAAGCTTTCTTT. Amino acid sequence: CASSQDIVPNTEAFF. Drawing the rest from reference TRBV3-1 and TRBJ1-1, the complete variable domain is DTAVSQTPKYLVTQMGNDKSIKCEQNLGHDTMYWYKQDSKKFLKIMFSYNNKELIINETVPNRFSPKSPDKAHLNLHINSLELGDSAVYFCASSQDIVPNTEAFFGQGTRLTVV.

The chain is built from TRBV24-1 and TRBJ1-3; D ambiguous. CDR1 and CDR2 from the germline V gene are KGHDR and SFDVKD. This CDR3 is 11 amino acids long. V lost 7 bases and J 2 bases, leaving 2 bases between the germline ends. DNA for the CDR3: TGTGCCACCAGCCCTGGAAACACCATATATTTT. It yields the protein CATSPGNTIYF.

J is TRBJ2-2 and V is TRBV7-3; D unresolved. V dropped 4 bases and J dropped 7 bases, with 4 bases sitting between them. The CDR3 has 11 amino acids. Germline CDR1 reads SGHTA; CDR2 reads FQGTGA. CDR3 bases: TGTGCCAGCAGCTCCGACGGGGAGCTGTTTTTT. Protein: CASSSDGELFF. The full variable domain, with the rest looked up from reference TRBV7-3 and TRBJ2-2, is GAGVSQTPSNKVTEKGKYVELRCDPISGHTALYWYRQSLGQGPEFLIYFQGTGAADDSGLPNDRFFAVRPEGSVSTLKIQRTERGDSAVYLCASSSDGELFFGEGSRLTVL.

V gene TRBV6-6 combines with J gene TRBJ2-3; 7 bases agree with TRBD1. J lost 5 bases, V lost 5 bases, and 4 bases had no gene match. This CDR3 has 13 residues. Per the germline V gene, CDR1 is MNHNY and CDR2 is SVGAGI (reference sequence). Written as DNA, the CDR3 is TGTGCCAGCAGTCGTGACAGGGAAGATACGCAGTATTTT. Translated: CASSRDREDTQYF.

This rearrangement joins TRBV28 to TRBJ2-2, with D perhaps matching TRBD1 (5 bases). CDR1 and CDR2 (germline): MDHEN, SYDVKM. This CDR3 comprises 12 residues. Trimming took off 8 bases at V and 7 bases at J, with 11 bases between the two ends. The CDR3 DNA sequence: TGTGCCAGCTGCAGGGCGAACGGGGAGCTGTTTTTT. This encodes CASCRANGELFF.

This chain uses TRBV6-1 with TRBJ1-1, with D uncertain. Per the germline V gene, CDR1 is MNHNS and CDR2 is SASEGT. The length of the CDR3 is 15 residues. V gave up 2 bases and J gave up 1 base, with 11 bases separating them. The CDR3 is CASSEISNGNTEAFF. CDR3 nucleotides: TGTGCCAGCAGTGAAATAAGTAACGGGAACACTGAAGCTTTCTTT.

The chain joins TRBV7-8 to TRBJ1-5; D remains ambiguous. Trimming took off 1 base at V and 4 bases at J, with 14 bases between the two ends. CDR1 and CDR2 from the germline V gene are SGHVS and FQNEAQ. This CDR3 has 16 residues. CDR3 sequence (DNA): TGTGCCAGCAGCTTAGTAACTCGAGTCCTAAATCAGCCCCAGCATTTT. This translates into CASSLVTRVLNQPQHF.

The chain couples TRBV3-1 to TRBJ2-7; a possible D gene is TRBD1 (6 bases). The CDR3 runs 13 residues. The V gene lost 7 bases and the J gene lost 2 bases, with 12 bases spanning the gap. Germline V gives CDR1 LGHDT, CDR2 YNNKEL (reference sequence). CDR3 in DNA: TGTGCCAGCACCGCCGGGACAACCTACGAGCAGTACTTC. It specifies CASTAGTTYEQYF.

The chain recombines TRBV5-1 with TRBJ2-1, with no clear D. V was pared by 1 base and J by 6 bases, with 14 bases between. From germline, CDR1 is SGHRS and CDR2 YFSETQ. The CDR3 runs to 15 residues. Here the CDR3 DNA reads TGCGCCAGCAGCTTGTTGTCCCCCTCAGCCAATGAGCAGTTCTTC. Protein sequence: CASSLLSPSANEQFF.

This clonotype was detected once. The rearrangement joins TRBV20-1 to TRBJ1-2; 9 positions match TRBD1. The CDR3 has 13 amino acids. V lost 4 bases to trimming and J lost 3 bases; unmatched junction nucleotides: 3. CDR1 is DFQATT, CDR2 SNEGSKA, per germline (reference sequence). Written as DNA, the CDR3 is TGCAGTGCTACGACAGGGGGATACTATGGCTACACCTTC. Protein product: CSATTGGYYGYTF.

The chain couples TRBV10-2 to TRBJ1-1; D ambiguous. This CDR3 is 13 amino acids long. The germline CDR1 and CDR2 sequences are WSHSY and SAAADI. V was shortened by 6 bases and J by 7 bases, with 15 bases between the two germline ends. The CDR3 here is CASSGPSRNEAFF. The CDR3 nucleotides are TGCGCCAGCAGCGGGCCGAGTCGGAATGAAGCTTTCTTT.

The rearrangement uses TRBV5-1 and TRBJ2-2; 7 bases match TRBD1. In germline, CDR1 is SGHRS, CDR2 YFSETQ. The CDR3 spans 16 residues. The junction had 7 bases not matched to a gene; V was cut back by 1 base and J by 4 bases. CDR3: CASSLRQGSRTGELFF. CDR3 coding DNA: TGCGCCAGCAGCTTGAGACAGGGTTCTCGCACCGGGGAGCTGTTTTTT. Based on the CDR3 plus reference TRBV5-1 and TRBJ2-2, the full variable domain is KAGVTQTPRYLIKTRGQQVTLSCSPISGHRSVSWYQQTPGQGLQFLFEYFSETQRNKGNFPGRFSGRQFSNSRSEMNVSTLELGDSALYLCASSLRQGSRTGELFFGEGSRLTVL.

V gene TRBV3-1 combines with J gene TRBJ2-5; 7 bases fit TRBD2. Looked up from germline, CDR1 is LGHDT and CDR2 is YNNKEL (reference sequence). The CDR3 is made up of 18 amino acids. V trimming: 0 bases; J trimming: 2 bases; junction bases outside the gene matches: 12. The CDR3 loop reads CASSQDRGTNGFQETQYF. CDR3 DNA sequence: TGTGCCAGCAGCCAAGATCGTGGGACTAACGGGTTTCAAGAGACCCAGTACTTC.

The chain uses TRBV7-2 and TRBJ2-3; no reliable D call. CDR3 length equals 15 residues. Trimming pared 4 bases from V and 0 bases from J, leaving 11 bases between. Germline V gene data show CDR1 as SGHTA and CDR2 as FQGNSA. Written as DNA, the CDR3 is TGTGCCAGCAGCTATAGGGTTACTAGCACAGATACGCAGTATTTT. Its translation is CASSYRVTSTDTQYF.

This rearrangement joins TRBV18 to TRBJ2-2, with TRBD1 matching 9 bases. The CDR3 runs 17 residues. V dropped 5 bases and J dropped 14; count of bases not matched to a gene: 21. CDR1 and CDR2 (germline): KGHSH, LQKENI. The CDR3 spells CASSTQPQGANTGVLFF. As DNA, the CDR3 is TGTGCCAGCTCAACACAACCACAGGGGGCGAACACCGGGGTTCTGTTTTTT.

CDR3 residues: CSVELAGTDTQYF. CDR3 coding DNA: TGCAGCGTTGAATTGGCGGGCACAGATACGCAGTATTTT. This chain uses TRBV29-1 with TRBJ2-3; unclear D gene. Trimming took 2 bases from V and 1 from J, leaving 7 bases between them. The CDR3 loop spans 13 amino acids. Per the germline V gene, CDR1 is SQVTM and CDR2 is ANQGSEA.

Of note for this clonotype: One end of the junction fails to match germline, which may point to a read error. Here the CDR3 DNA reads TGTGCCAGCAGTTACTCGGCCCACAGGGCAACTAACTATGGCTACATCTTC. Translating it yields CASSYSAHRATNYGYIF. The V and J genes are TRBV6-5 and TRBJ1-2; the D gene is possibly TRBD1 (6 bases). The CDR3 is made up of 17 amino acids. The V gene's germline CDR1 is MNHEY and CDR2 SVGAGI.

V usage is TRBV7-2 and J usage is TRBJ2-3; the D gene is possibly TRBD2 (6 bases). From germline, CDR1 is SGHTA and CDR2 FQGNSA. V lost 4 bases to trimming and J lost 5 bases, with 22 bases between them. The CDR3 covers 17 residues. The CDR3 bases are TGTGCCAGCAGCTACGTTGGGACGTCAATGGGAGGAGATACGCAGTATTTT. Translation: CASSYVGTSMGGDTQYF.

The CDR3 spells CASRKGVDEQFF. CDR3 nucleotides: TGTGCCAGCAGAAAGGGGGTGGATGAGCAGTTCTTC. The rearrangement joins TRBV6-2 or TRBV6-3 to TRBJ2-1, with D perhaps TRBD1 (6 bases). Trimming stripped 6 bases from V and 8 bases from J, with 11 bases between. Germline lookup yields CDR1 MNHEY and CDR2 SVGEGT. This CDR3 is 12 amino acids long.

This chain uses TRBV19 with TRBJ1-2, with 8 bases aligning to TRBD1. V trimming: 6 bases; J trimming: 1 base; junction bases outside the gene matches: 4. This CDR3 region has 14 residues. Germline CDR1 is LNHDA and CDR2 is SQIVND (reference sequence). CDR3 loop: CASSRTGINYGYTF. DNA of the CDR3: TGTGCCAGTAGCCGGACAGGGATTAACTATGGCTACACCTTC.

The gene calls are TRBV2 and TRBJ1-1; maybe TRBD1 (6 bases). CDR3 length: 14 residues. Germline CDR1 is SNHLY and CDR2 is FYNNEI. The V gene lost 4 bases and the J gene lost 0 bases, with 9 bases spanning the gap. The CDR3: CASSAGHLNTEAFF. CDR3 DNA sequence: TGTGCCAGCAGTGCGGGACACTTGAACACTGAAGCTTTCTTT.

CDR3 in amino acids: CASSLEGTSIGTEAFF. DNA of the CDR3: TGTGCCAGCAGCTTAGAAGGGACATCCATTGGGACTGAAGCTTTCTTT. The chain joins TRBV7-8 to TRBJ1-1, with D possibly TRBD1 on 6 matching bases. This CDR3 has 16 amino acids. V gave up 1 base and J gave up 5 bases, with 17 bases separating them. CDR1 and CDR2 from the germline V gene are SGHVS and FQNEAQ.